These T cell receptor beta chains were read from a single sample in a study of blood T cell repertoires in COVID-19. Here immunoSEQ multiplex PCR was the method, and the copy in TCRdb shows in-frame clones only, minus some. The sample shows approximately 210,000 clones, about 90% of them seen only once. Sequenced input: PBMCs or T cells enriched from blood (not recorded which). The receptors stem from a young woman who had recovered from COVID-19. CDR3s include the opening cysteine and the closing phenylalanine or tryptophan. The D gene is left open where the match is weak. Not every row has a clone size; where given, it reads once, few, many or a size class.

DNA: TGTGCCAGCAGCCAAGATCGGTCCAGAGGGTATAACACTGAAGCTTTCTTT
CDR3: CASSQDRSRGYNTEAFF
V: TRBV3-1/TRBV3-2
J: TRBJ1-1
size: once
D: -

DNA: TGTGCCAGCAGCTTATCTCGACAGTACTACGAGCAGTACTTC
CDR3: CASSLSRQYYEQYF
V: TRBV7-8
J: TRBJ2-7
size: few
D: -

DNA: TGCGCCAGCAGCTTGGCGCTGACACCCCAAGAGACCCAGTACTTC
CDR3: CASSLALTPQETQYF
V: TRBV5-1
J: TRBJ2-5
size: -
D: -

DNA: TGTGCCAGTAGTATCGGAGGCACGACTTCCTCTGGCTACACCTTC
CDR3: CASSIGGTTSSGYTF
V: TRBV19
J: TRBJ1-2
size: -
D: -

DNA: TGTGCCAGCAGGAAAGACACAATTAATTCACCCCTCCACTTT
CDR3: CASRKDTINSPLHF
V: TRBV2
J: TRBJ1-6
size: -
D: -

DNA: TGTGCCAGCTCACCATTCACAGGGGGATATGGCTACACCTTC
CDR3: CASSPFTGGYGYTF
V: TRBV18
J: TRBJ1-2
size: -
D: TRBD1

DNA: TGTGCCAGTAGTAGTACAGGGACTGGAAACACCATATATTTT
CDR3: CASSSTGTGNTIYF
V: TRBV19
J: TRBJ1-3
size: -
D: -

DNA: TGTGCCAGCAGTTACCGACCGGACAGGGCCTACGAGCAGTACTTC
CDR3: CASSYRPDRAYEQYF
V: TRBV6-2/TRBV6-3
J: TRBJ2-7
size: -
D: TRBD1

DNA: TGTGCCAGCAGTGACCGGGACAGACTTAAAGAGACCCAGTACTTC
CDR3: CASSDRDRLKETQYF
V: TRBV6-4
J: TRBJ2-5
size: -
D: TRBD1

DNA: TGCGCCAGCAGCCAGGAGCCTCTCCTCAAACTCTATGGCTACACCTTC
CDR3: CASSQEPLLKLYGYTF
V: TRBV4-1
J: TRBJ1-2
size: -
D: -

DNA: TGCGCCAGCAGCCCCCGCGGAGCGGGGGGGTCATTCACAGATACGCAGTATTTT
CDR3: CASSPRGAGGSFTDTQYF
V: TRBV4-1
J: TRBJ2-3
size: -
D: TRBD2

DNA: TGTGCCACCAGTAGCGGGGTGCAGGGTTATCCTGAAAAACTGTTTTTT
CDR3: CATSSGVQGYPEKLFF
V: TRBV24-1
J: TRBJ1-4
size: -
D: -

DNA: TGCAGCGTTGTGAAGAGGTCGAGAGGCTCGGCTAACTATGGCTACACCTTC
CDR3: CSVVKRSRGSANYGYTF
V: TRBV29-1
J: TRBJ1-2
size: -
D: -

DNA: TGCGCCAGCAGCCCCATGGGAGGGGAGGGAGGAAGGACTGAAGCTTTCTTT
CDR3: CASSPMGGEGGRTEAFF
V: TRBV4-1
J: TRBJ1-1
size: -
D: -

DNA: TGTGCCAGCAGCCCGGGGGACAGGGCGGGCGGCTACACCTTC
CDR3: CASSPGDRAGGYTF
V: TRBV5-8
J: TRBJ1-2
size: -
D: TRBD1

DNA: TGTGCCAGCAGCCTTCGGGATATGAACACTGAAGCTTTCTTT
CDR3: CASSLRDMNTEAFF
V: TRBV3-1/TRBV3-2
J: TRBJ1-1
size: -
D: -

DNA: TGTGCCAGCAGCTCGCGAGACAGGGTTAATTCACCCCTCCACTTT
CDR3: CASSSRDRVNSPLHF
V: TRBV7-9
J: TRBJ1-6
size: -
D: TRBD1

DNA: TGCGCCAGCACCCTTAATACAGATACGCAGTATTTT
CDR3: CASTLNTDTQYF
V: TRBV5-1
J: TRBJ2-3
size: -
D: -

DNA: TGTGCCAGCAGAACTAAGACAGGGATCCGACATGAGCAGTTCTTC
CDR3: CASRTKTGIRHEQFF
V: TRBV27
J: TRBJ2-1
size: once
D: TRBD1

DNA: TGTGCCTGGAGTGGCAGGGGTCTAGATACGCAGTATTTT
CDR3: CAWSGRGLDTQYF
V: TRBV30
J: TRBJ2-3
size: once
D: -